The present T cell receptor beta chain was sequenced within a study of tumor-infiltrating lymphocytes in primary liver carcinoma. To note about this clonotype: A junction boundary mismatches the germline segment, possibly from a read error.

Total RNA amounting to around 540 ng was the source from which TCR beta cDNA was made with a constant-region primer. Generation of the TCR beta libraries relied on three nested multiplex PCR rounds using slightly modified ARM-PCR. TCRdb re-called the multiplex PCR reads with MiXCR, one entry per CDR3 protein. This sample carries over 45,000 distinct CDR3 sequences, just over 70% of them seen once, and the ten largest clones take roughly 27%. Unsorted bulk tissue, roughly 20-34 mg of it, served as the source for co-extraction of RNA and DNA. The sample taken for sequencing was liver tumor tissue from sampling region 5. Specified subset: tumor region T5, tumor centre. This clonotype was obtained from a man aged 35-49 years with primary liver carcinoma and hepatitis B virus infection.

The CDR3 nucleotides are TGTGCCAGCAACCAGCTCGGGAGTAGCGGAAATGAACAGTTCTTC. Translating gives CASNQLGSSGNEQFF. V gene TRBV14 combines with J gene TRBJ2-1, with D tentatively TRBD2 (6 bases). This CDR3 is built from 15 residues. Germline CDR1 and CDR2: SGHDN and FVKESK.